This T cell receptor (beta chain) was documented in a study of shared clonotypes between healthy human individuals. On the study more broadly: Three plates were used per donor for CD4 naive, three for CD4 memory, two for CD8 naive and one for CD8 memory.

Study conclusions and caveats: Relative to their counterparts shared across all four donors, non-shared clonotypes exhibited diminished generation probabilities. Estimated clonotype richness was generally higher in naive than memory subsets.

Data came from immunoSEQ multiplex PCR; TCRdb stores just in-frame clones and leaves some out. This sample has approximately 810,000 clones, with approximately 92% found just once. There are 15 residues in the CDR3. Germline values: CDR1 SSHAT, CDR2 FNYEAQ (reference sequence). Losses at the gene ends were 1 base for V and 9 bases for J; bases not matched to a gene: 6. Terminally differentiated effector memory CD45RA+ cells were excluded by CCR7 positive selection of CD45RO-negative cells. With respect to this clone: The antigen remains unidentified.

Sequenced material: naive CD8+ T cells sorted from blood. The chain combines TRBV7-7 with TRBJ2-1, with 10 nucleotides matching TRBD2. The receptor comes from a man aged 25-45 years in good health. CDR3 amino acids: CASSLGAGGPGEQFF. In DNA, the CDR3 is TGTGCCAGCAGCTTAGGAGCGGGAGGGCCGGGTGAGCAGTTCTTC.